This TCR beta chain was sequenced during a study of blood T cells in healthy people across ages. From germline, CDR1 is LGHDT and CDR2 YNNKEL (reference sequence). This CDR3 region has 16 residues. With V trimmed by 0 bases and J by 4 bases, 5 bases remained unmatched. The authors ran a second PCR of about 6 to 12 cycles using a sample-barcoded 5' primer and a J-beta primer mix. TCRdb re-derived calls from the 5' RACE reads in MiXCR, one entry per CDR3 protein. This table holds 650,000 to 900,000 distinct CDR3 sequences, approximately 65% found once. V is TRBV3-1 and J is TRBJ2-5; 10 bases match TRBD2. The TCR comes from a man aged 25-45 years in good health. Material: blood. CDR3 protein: CASSQDLLAGSETQYF. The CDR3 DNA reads TGTGCCAGCAGCCAAGATTTACTAGCGGGGTCAGAGACCCAGTACTTC.